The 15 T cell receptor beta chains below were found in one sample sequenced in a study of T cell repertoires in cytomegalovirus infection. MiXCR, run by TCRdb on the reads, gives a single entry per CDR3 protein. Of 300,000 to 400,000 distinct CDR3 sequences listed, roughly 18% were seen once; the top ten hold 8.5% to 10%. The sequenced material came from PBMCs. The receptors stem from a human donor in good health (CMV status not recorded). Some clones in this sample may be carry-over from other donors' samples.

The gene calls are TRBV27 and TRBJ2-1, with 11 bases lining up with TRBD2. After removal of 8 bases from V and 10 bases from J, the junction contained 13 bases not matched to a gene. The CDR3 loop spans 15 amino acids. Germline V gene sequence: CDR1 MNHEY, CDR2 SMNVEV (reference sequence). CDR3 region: CASVPLAGGPGEQFF. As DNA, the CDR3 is TGTGCCAGCGTACCGTTAGCGGGGGGGCCCGGGGAGCAGTTCTTC.

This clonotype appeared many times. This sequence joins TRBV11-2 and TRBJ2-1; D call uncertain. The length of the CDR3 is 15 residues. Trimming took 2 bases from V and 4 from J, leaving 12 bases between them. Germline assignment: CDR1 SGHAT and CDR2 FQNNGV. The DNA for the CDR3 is TGTGCCAGCAGCTTAAAAGTCGGAGAATACAATGAGCAGTTCTTC. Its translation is CASSLKVGEYNEQFF.

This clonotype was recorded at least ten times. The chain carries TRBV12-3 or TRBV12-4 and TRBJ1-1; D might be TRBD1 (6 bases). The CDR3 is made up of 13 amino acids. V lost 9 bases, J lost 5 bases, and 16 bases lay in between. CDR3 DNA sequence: TGTGCCAGTAACCCCGGGGGGCGGACTGAAGCTTTCTTT. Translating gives CASNPGGRTEAFF.

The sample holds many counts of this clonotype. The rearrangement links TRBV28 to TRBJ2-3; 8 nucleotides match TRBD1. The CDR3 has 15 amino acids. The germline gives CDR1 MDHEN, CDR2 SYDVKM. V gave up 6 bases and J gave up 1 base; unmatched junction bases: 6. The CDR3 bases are TGTGCCAGCAGAACCGGGACAGGAGGCACAGATACGCAGTATTTT. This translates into CASRTGTGGTDTQYF.

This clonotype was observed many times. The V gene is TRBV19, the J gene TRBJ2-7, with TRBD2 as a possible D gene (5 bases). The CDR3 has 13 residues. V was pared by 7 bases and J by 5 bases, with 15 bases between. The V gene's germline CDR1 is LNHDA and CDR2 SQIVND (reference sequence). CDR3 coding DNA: TGTGCCAGTAAAGGACTCCATTCCGACGAGCAGTACTTC. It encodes CASKGLHSDEQYF.

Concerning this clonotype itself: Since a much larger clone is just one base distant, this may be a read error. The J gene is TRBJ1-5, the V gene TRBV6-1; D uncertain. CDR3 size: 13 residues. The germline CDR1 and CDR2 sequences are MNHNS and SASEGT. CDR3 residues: CTSSEFGPQPQHF. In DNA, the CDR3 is TGTACCAGCAGTGAATTCGGGCCTCAGCCCCAGCATTTT.

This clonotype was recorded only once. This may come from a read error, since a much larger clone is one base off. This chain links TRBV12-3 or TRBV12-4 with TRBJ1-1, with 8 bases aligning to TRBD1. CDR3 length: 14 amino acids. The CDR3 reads CAGSFSGGATEAFF. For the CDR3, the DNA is TGTGCCGGCAGTTTTTCAGGGGGCGCCACTGAAGCTTTCTTT.

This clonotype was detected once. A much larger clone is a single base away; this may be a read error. This CDR3 is CPSSYSLAEVEQFF. The CDR3 DNA sequence: TGTCCCAGCAGTTACTCGCTAGCGGAGGTTGAGCAGTTCTTC. V gene TRBV6-5 combines with J gene TRBJ2-1; TRBD2 matches at 7 bases. The CDR3 is 14 amino acids. Germline V gene sequence: CDR1 MNHEY, CDR2 SVGAGI.

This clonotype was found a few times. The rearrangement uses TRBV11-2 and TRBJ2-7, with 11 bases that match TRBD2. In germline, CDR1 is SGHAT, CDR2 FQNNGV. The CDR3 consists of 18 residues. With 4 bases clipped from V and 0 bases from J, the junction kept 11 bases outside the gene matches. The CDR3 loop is CASSSMTSGIGSSYEQYF. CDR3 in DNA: TGTGCCAGCAGCTCTATGACTAGCGGGATCGGCAGCTCCTACGAGCAGTACTTC.

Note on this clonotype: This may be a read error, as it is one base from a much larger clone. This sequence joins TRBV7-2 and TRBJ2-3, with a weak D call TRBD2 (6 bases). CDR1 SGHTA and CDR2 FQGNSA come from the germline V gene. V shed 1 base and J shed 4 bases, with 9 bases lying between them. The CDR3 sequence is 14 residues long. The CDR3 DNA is TGTGCCAGCAGCTTAGGTTCGGGGGCAGATACGCAGTATTTT. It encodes CASSLGSGADTQYF.

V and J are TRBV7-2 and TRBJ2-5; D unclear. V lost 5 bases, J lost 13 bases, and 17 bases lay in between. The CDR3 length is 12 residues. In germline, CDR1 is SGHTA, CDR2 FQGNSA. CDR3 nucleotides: TGTGCCAGCAGCCCCGAGACTGTAAGCCTGTACTTC. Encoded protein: CASSPETVSLYF.

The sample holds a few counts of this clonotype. The CDR3 spells CSVPKGIEANYGYTF. CDR3 bases: TGCAGCGTGCCGAAAGGAATAGAAGCTAACTATGGCTACACCTTC. This chain connects TRBV29-1 to TRBJ1-2; D is uncertain. The CDR3 contains 15 residues. V lost 6 bases and J lost 0, with 17 bases in between. Germline loops: CDR1 SQVTM, CDR2 ANQGSEA.

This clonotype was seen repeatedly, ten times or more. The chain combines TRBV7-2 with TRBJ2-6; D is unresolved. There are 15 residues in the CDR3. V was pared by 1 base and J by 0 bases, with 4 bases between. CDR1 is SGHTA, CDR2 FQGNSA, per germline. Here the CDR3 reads CASSLVFSGANVLTF. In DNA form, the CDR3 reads TGTGCCAGCAGCTTAGTCTTCTCTGGGGCCAACGTCCTGACTTTC.

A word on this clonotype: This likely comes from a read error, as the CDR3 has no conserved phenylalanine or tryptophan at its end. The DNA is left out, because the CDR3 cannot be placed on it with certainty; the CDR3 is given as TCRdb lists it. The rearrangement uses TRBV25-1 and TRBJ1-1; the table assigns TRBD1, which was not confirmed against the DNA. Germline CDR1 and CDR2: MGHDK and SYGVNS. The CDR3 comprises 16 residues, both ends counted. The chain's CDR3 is CASGARQGKGNTESFV.

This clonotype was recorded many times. CDR3: CASSQDGEYQFF. As DNA, the CDR3 is TGCGCCAGCAGCCAAGATGGGGAGTATCAGTTCTTC. This chain links TRBV4-1 with TRBJ2-1, with D tentatively TRBD2 (5 bases). The CDR3 sequence is 12 residues long. CDR1 MGHRA and CDR2 YSYEKL come from the germline V gene. V was pared by 0 bases and J by 13 bases, with 10 bases between.